This T cell receptor beta chain was sequenced for a study of CD8+ T cells in alopecia areata. The treatment here: oral pan-JAK inhibitor, 5-10 mg twice daily. cDNA serving as the sequencing template came from extracted, reverse transcribed RNA. The table came from immunoSEQ multiplex PCR; TCRdb's copy has only in-frame clones and leaves some out. The sample lists fewer than 250,000 clones; 40% to 55% were seen once. The V gene lost 6 bases and the J gene lost 8 bases, with 19 bases spanning the gap. CDR1 and CDR2 (germline): SNHLY, FYNNEI. This CDR3 comprises 15 residues. This receptor was obtained from a human donor with alopecia areata. The rearrangement links TRBV2 to TRBJ1-4; unclear D gene. This specimen consisted of CD4+ T cells sorted from blood, obtained between weeks 36 and 40, from a patient treated with tofacitinib. The chain's CDR3 is CASRVSQAPHEKLFF. In DNA form, the CDR3 reads TGTGCCAGCAGAGTCAGCCAGGCACCCCACGAAAAACTGTTTTTT.